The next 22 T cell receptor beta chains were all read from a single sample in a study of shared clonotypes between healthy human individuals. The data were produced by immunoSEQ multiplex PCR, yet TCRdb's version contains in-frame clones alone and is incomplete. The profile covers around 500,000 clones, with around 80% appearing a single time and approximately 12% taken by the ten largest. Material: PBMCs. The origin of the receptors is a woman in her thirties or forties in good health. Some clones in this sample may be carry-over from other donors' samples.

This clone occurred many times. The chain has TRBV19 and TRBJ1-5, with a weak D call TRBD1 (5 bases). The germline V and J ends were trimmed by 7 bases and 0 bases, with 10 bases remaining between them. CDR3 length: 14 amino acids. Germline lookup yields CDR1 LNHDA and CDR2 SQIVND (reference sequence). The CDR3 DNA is TGTGCCAGTAATCGGGGCTTTAGCAATCAGCCCCAGCATTTT. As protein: CASNRGFSNQPQHF.

CDR3 residues: CSAAGTAIDTQYF. DNA for the CDR3: TGCAGCGCTGCCGGGACAGCAATAGATACGCAGTATTTT. The J gene is TRBJ2-3, the V gene TRBV29-1; the match to TRBD1 covers 7 bases. Germline values: CDR1 SQVTM, CDR2 ANQGSEA. With V trimmed by 7 bases and J by 5 bases, 9 bases remained unmatched. The CDR3 has 13 residues.

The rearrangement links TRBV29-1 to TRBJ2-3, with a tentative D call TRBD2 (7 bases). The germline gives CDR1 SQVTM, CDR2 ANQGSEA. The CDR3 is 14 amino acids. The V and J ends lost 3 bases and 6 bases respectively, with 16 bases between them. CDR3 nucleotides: TGCAGCGTTGATCGGGGGGCTACGGCGGATACGCAGTATTTT. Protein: CSVDRGATADTQYF.

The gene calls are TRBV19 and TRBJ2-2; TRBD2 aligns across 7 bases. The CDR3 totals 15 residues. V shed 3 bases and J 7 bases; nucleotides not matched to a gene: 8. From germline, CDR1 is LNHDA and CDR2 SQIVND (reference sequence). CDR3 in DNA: TGTGCCAGTAGTATGGTTAGCGGGTCTCGCGGGGAGCTGTTTTTT. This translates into CASSMVSGSRGELFF.

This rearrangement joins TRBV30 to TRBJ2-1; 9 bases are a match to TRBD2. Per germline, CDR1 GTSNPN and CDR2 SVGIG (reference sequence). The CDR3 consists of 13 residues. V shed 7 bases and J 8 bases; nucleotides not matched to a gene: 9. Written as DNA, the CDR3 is TGTGCCTACCTAGCGGGAAACGCCGATGAGCAGTTCTTC. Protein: CAYLAGNADEQFF.

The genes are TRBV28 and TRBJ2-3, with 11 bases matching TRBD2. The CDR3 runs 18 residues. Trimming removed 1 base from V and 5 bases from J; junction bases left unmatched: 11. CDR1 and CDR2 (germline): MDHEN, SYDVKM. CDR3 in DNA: TGTGCCAGCAGTTTATTCCCCACTAGCGGGAGTGGGGGAGATACGCAGTATTTT. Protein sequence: CASSLFPTSGSGGDTQYF.

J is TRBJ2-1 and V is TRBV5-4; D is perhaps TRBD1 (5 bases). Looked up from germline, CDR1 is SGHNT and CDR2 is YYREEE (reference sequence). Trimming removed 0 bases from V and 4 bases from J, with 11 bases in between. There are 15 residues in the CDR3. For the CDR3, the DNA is TGTGCCAGCAGCTTGGATACAGGTGGATACAATGAGCAGTTCTTC. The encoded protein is CASSLDTGGYNEQFF. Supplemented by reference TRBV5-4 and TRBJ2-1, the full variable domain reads ETGVTQSPTHLIKTRGQQVTLRCSSQSGHNTVSWYQQALGQGPQFIFQYYREEENGRGNFPPRFSGLQFPNYSSELNVNALELDDSALYLCASSLDTGGYNEQFFGPGTRLTVL.

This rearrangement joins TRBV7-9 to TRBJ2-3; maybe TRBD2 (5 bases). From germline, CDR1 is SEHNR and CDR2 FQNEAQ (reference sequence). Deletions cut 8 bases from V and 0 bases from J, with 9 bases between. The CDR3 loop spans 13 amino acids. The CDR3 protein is CASRVASTDTQYF. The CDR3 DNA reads TGTGCCAGCCGAGTAGCGAGCACAGATACGCAGTATTTT.

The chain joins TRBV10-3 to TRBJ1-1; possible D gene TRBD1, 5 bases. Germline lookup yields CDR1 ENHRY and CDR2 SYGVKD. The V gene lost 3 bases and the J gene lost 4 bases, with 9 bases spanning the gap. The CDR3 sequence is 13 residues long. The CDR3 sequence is CAISDREGTEAFF. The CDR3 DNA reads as TGTGCCATCAGTGACAGGGAGGGCACTGAAGCTTTCTTT.

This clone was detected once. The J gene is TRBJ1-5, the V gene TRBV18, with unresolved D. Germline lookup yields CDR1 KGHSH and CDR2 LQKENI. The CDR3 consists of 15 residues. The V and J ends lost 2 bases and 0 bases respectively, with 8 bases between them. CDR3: CASSPEAHSNQPQHF. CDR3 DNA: TGTGCCAGCTCACCAGAAGCCCATAGCAATCAGCCCCAGCATTTT.

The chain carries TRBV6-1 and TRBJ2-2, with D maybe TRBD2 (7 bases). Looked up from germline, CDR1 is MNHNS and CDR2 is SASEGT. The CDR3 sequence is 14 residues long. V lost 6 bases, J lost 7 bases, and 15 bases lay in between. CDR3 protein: CASSEPGGDGELFF. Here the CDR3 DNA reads TGTGCCAGCAGCGAACCGGGGGGCGACGGGGAGCTGTTTTTT.

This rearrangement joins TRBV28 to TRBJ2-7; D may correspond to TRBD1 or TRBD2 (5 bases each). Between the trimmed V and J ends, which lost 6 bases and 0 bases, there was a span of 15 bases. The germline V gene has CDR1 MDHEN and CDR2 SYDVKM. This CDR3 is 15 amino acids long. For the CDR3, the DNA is TGTGCCAGCAGCCCGGGGACGGTAAGCTCCTACGAGCAGTACTTC. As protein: CASSPGTVSSYEQYF.

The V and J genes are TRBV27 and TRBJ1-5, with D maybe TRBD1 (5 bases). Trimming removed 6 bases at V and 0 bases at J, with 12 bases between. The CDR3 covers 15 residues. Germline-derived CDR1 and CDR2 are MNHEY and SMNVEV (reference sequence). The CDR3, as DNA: TGTGCCAGCAGCTGGGGACGGAATAGCAATCAGCCCCAGCATTTT. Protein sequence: CASSWGRNSNQPQHF.

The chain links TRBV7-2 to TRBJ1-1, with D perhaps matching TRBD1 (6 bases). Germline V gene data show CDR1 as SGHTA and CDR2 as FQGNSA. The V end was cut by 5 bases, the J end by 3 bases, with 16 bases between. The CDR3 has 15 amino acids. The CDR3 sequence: CASSRITGSDTEAFF. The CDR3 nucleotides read TGTGCCAGCAGCCGTATCACAGGGTCCGACACTGAAGCTTTCTTT.

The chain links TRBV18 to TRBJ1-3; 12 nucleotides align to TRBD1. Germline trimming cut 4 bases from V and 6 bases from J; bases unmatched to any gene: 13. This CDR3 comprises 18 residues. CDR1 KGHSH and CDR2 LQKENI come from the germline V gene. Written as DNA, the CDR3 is TGTGCCAGCTCACTAACGGCGACGACGGGACAGGGGGCAAACACCATATATTTT. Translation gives CASSLTATTGQGANTIYF.

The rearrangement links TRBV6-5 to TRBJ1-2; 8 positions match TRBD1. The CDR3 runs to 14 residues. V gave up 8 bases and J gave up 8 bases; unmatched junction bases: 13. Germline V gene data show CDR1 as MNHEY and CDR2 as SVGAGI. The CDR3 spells CASGSGGGGGGYTF. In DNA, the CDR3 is TGTGCCAGCGGCTCAGGGGGCGGAGGCGGGGGCTACACCTTC.

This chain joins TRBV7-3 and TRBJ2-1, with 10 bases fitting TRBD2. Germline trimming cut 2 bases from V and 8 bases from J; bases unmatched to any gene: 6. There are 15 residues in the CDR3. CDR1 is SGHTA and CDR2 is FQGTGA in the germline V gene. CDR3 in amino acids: CASSLVLAGVDEQFF. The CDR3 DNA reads TGTGCCAGCAGCTTAGTGCTAGCGGGAGTAGATGAGCAGTTCTTC.

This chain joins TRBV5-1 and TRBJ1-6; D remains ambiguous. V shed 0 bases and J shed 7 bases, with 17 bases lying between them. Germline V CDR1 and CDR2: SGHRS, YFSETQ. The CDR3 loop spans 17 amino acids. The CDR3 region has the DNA TGCGCCAGCAGCTTGGCCACCCGGTCGAACCGAAATTCACCCCTCCACTTT. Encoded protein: CASSLATRSNRNSPLHF.

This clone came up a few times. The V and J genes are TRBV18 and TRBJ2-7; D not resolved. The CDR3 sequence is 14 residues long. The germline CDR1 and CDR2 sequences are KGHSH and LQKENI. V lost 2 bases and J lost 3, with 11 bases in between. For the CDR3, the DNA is TGTGCCAGCTCACCAGCTCCACAGCTCTACGAGCAGTACTTC. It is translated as CASSPAPQLYEQYF.

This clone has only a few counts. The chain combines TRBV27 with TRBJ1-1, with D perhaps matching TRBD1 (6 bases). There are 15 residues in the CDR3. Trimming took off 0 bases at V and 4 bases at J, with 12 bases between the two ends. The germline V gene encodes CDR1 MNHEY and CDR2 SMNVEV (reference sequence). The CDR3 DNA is TGTGCCAGCAGTTTATCGGGACAAATAATCACTGAAGCTTTCTTT. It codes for CASSLSGQIITEAFF.

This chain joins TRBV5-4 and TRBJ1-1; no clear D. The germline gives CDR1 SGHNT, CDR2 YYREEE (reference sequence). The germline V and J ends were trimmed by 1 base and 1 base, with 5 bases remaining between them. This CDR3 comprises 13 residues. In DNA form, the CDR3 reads TGTGCCAGCAGCTTGACCTGGAACACTGAAGCTTTCTTT. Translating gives CASSLTWNTEAFF.

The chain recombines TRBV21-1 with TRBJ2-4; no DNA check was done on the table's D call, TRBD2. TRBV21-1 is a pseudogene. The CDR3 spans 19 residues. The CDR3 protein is CASSKYGPGGSLAKNIQYF. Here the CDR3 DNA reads TGTGCCAGCAGCAAGTACGGACCAGGAGGGAGTCTAGCCAAAAACATTCAGTACTTC.